The 3 T cell receptor beta chains in this list originate from one sample, sequenced in a study of T-cell reconstitution after alpha-beta-depleted transplantation in children. Unique molecular identifiers were incorporated when the TCRbeta library was constructed. In TCRdb, the PCR reads were re-called with MiXCR into one record per CDR3 protein. Of 400,000 to 450,000 distinct CDR3 sequences in the sample, 43% are singletons; the top ten hold 27%. Specimen: PBMCs, collected before TCRalphabeta/CD19-depleted stem cell transplant. The source is a girl aged 2 to 10 with aplastic anemia, due to receive a stem cell transplant.

The chain is built from TRBV29-1 and TRBJ2-1; 8 nucleotides agree with TRBD1. The CDR3 consists of 16 residues. J gave up 0 bases and V 3 bases, and 7 bases lay outside the gene matches. The germline CDR1 and CDR2 sequences are SQVTM and ANQGSEA. CDR3 region: CSVDRRQGSSYNEQFF. As DNA, the CDR3 is TGCAGCGTTGATAGGCGACAGGGGAGCTCCTACAATGAGCAGTTCTTC.

This clonotype was counted ten times or more. The chain combines TRBV27 with TRBJ2-5; D gene uncertain. Germline values: CDR1 MNHEY, CDR2 SMNVEV (reference sequence). The CDR3 runs 13 residues. Trimming pared 2 bases from V and 13 bases from J, leaving 17 bases between. CDR3 in amino acids: CASSLPMKPVLYF. The DNA for the CDR3 is TGTGCCAGCAGTTTACCTATGAAGCCGGTGCTGTACTTC.

This clonotype was recorded only once. The rearrangement links TRBV20-1 to TRBJ2-7; perhaps TRBD2 as D (5 bases). CDR3 length equals 13 residues. V shed 6 bases and J shed 2 bases, with 14 bases lying between them. Germline V lookup: CDR1 DFQATT, CDR2 SNEGSKA (reference sequence). The CDR3 sequence is CSARTPRTYEQYF. The CDR3 nucleotides read TGCAGTGCCAGGACTCCTAGAACCTACGAGCAGTACTTC.